Listed below are T cell receptor beta chains from one sample, sequenced in a study of beta chain features in type 1 diabetes. TCRdb's table, derived via immunoSEQ multiplex PCR, lists solely in-frame clones and lacks some. Here the sample spans some 110,000 clones, roughly 15% being singletons. The sequencing input was central memory CD4+ T cells from blood. All receptors derive from a man aged 25-45 years with type 1 diabetes. The CDR3 runs from the conserved cysteine through the conserved F or W. D genes are given only for firm matches. Some rows have no size entry. The others give once, few or many, or a class for an expanded clone.

size	D	J	V	CDR3	DNA
-	TRBD1	TRBJ1-5	TRBV29-1	CSGPGTGRDQPQHF	TGCAGCGGCCCCGGGACAGGGAGAGATCAGCCCCAGCATTTT
-	-	TRBJ2-7	TRBV7-2	CASSPRGYQSYEQYF	TGTGCCAGCAGCCCCCGGGGCTACCAGTCCTACGAGCAGTACTTC
-	-	TRBJ2-5	TRBV5-1	CASSLWGEETQYF	TGCGCCAGCAGCTTGTGGGGTGAAGAGACCCAGTACTTC
-	TRBD1	TRBJ1-2	TRBV6-5	CASSFRNPTGDYGYTF	TGTGCCAGCAGTTTCCGAAACCCTACAGGGGACTATGGCTACACCTTC
few	TRBD1	TRBJ1-1	TRBV4-1	CASSQPTGRVGNTEAFF	TGCGCCAGCAGCCAACCGACAGGGAGAGTTGGGAACACTGAAGCTTTCTTT
-	TRBD2	TRBJ2-1	TRBV29-1	CSVALAGHNEQFF	TGCAGCGTTGCGTTAGCGGGACACAATGAGCAGTTCTTC
few	-	TRBJ2-6	TRBV4-3	CASSQGRSGVTGANVLTF	TGCGCCAGCAGCCAAGGACGATCAGGGGTTACTGGGGCCAACGTCCTGACTTTC
-	TRBD1	TRBJ1-6	TRBV7-2	CASSSGTGGNSPLHF	TGTGCCAGCAGCTCCGGGACAGGGGGTAATTCACCCCTCCACTTT
-	-	TRBJ2-3	TRBV11-1	CASSFGDTQYF	TGTGCCAGCAGCTTCGGGGATACGCAGTATTTT
-	-	TRBJ1-2	TRBV27	CASSSAGAGSGYTF	TGTGCCAGCAGTAGTGCAGGGGCCGGATCCGGCTACACCTTC
few	TRBD2	TRBJ2-3	TRBV4-3	CASSRGASGGYEDTQYF	TGCGCCAGCAGCCGCGGGGCTAGCGGGGGGTATGAAGATACGCAGTATTTT
-	-	TRBJ2-1	TRBV19	CASSMVAYSYNEQFF	TGTGCCAGTAGTATGGTAGCTTACTCCTACAATGAGCAGTTCTTC
few	-	TRBJ2-7	TRBV7-2	CASSLEHHRDAYEQYF	TGTGCCAGCAGCTTAGAACACCACAGGGATGCTTACGAGCAGTACTTC
few	-	TRBJ1-5	TRBV5-4	CASSLAGSNQPQHF	TGTGCCAGCAGCTTGGCCGGGAGCAATCAGCCCCAGCATTTT
-	-	TRBJ1-5	TRBV7-2	CASSLTLDNNQPQHF	TGTGCCAGCAGCCTTACTCTGGACAACAATCAGCCCCAGCATTTT
-	-	TRBJ1-5	TRBV29-1	CSVAGVNQPQHF	TGCAGCGTTGCAGGGGTCAATCAGCCCCAGCATTTT
-	TRBD1	TRBJ1-6	TRBV29-1	CSVGDSHNSPLHF	TGCAGCGTTGGGGACAGCCATAATTCACCCCTCCACTTT
few	-	TRBJ2-5	TRBV28	CASSFGSGTIQETQYF	TGTGCCAGCAGTTTCGGTAGCGGTACAATCCAAGAGACCCAGTACTTC
-	-	TRBJ2-1	TRBV6-1	CASSERLGLGRNEQFF	TGTGCCAGCAGTGAGAGGTTAGGGTTGGGACGCAATGAGCAGTTCTTC
many	-	TRBJ2-5	TRBV7-2	CASSELAQETQYF	TGTGCCAGCAGCGAGCTAGCCCAAGAGACCCAGTACTTC
few	-	TRBJ1-3	TRBV29-1	CSVALDSSGNTIYF	TGCAGCGTTGCCCTTGACAGCTCTGGAAACACCATATATTTT
-	TRBD2	TRBJ2-1	TRBV7-8	CASSGGGGAYNEQFF	TGTGCCAGCAGCGGCGGCGGGGGGGCGTACAATGAGCAGTTCTTC
few	TRBD2	TRBJ2-1	TRBV7-2	CASSFLAGTYNEQFF	TGTGCCAGCAGCTTCTTAGCGGGAACCTACAATGAGCAGTTCTTC
-	-	TRBJ1-5	TRBV11-2	CASSLGTVNQPQHF	TGTGCCAGCAGCTTAGGGACAGTGAATCAGCCCCAGCATTTT
-	TRBD2	TRBJ2-1	TRBV25-1	CASSGHTAGGNYNEQFF	TGTGCCAGCAGTGGACACACCGCGGGAGGAAACTACAATGAGCAGTTCTTC
-	TRBD2	TRBJ2-3	TRBV11-2	CASSFLPSGVGDTQYF	TGTGCCAGCAGCTTTTTGCCTAGCGGGGTTGGAGATACGCAGTATTTT
-	-	TRBJ1-6	TRBV30	CAWSVPPGYNSPLHF	TGTGCCTGGAGTGTACCCCCGGGTTATAATTCACCCCTCCACTTT
-	-	TRBJ2-7	TRBV29-1	CSTRTGYEQYF	TGCAGCACCCGAACAGGATACGAGCAGTACTTC
few	TRBD1	TRBJ1-5	TRBV15	CATSSAQGQQPQHF	TGTGCCACCAGCAGCGCCCAGGGACAGCAGCCCCAGCATTTT
few	-	TRBJ1-3	TRBV19	CATTVGSGNTIYF	TGTGCCACCACAGTCGGCTCTGGAAACACCATATATTTT
-	-	TRBJ2-3	TRBV9	CASSEDPFTDTQYF	TGTGCCAGCAGCGAGGACCCCTTCACAGATACGCAGTATTTT
many	-	TRBJ2-2	TRBV28	CASSLGHLNTGELFF	TGTGCCAGCAGTTTGGGACACTTGAACACCGGGGAGCTGTTTTTT
few	-	TRBJ2-7	TRBV18	CASSAGNSEQYF	TGTGCCAGCTCGGCAGGGAACAGCGAGCAGTACTTC
-	-	TRBJ2-5	TRBV1	CTSSQEWTSGVQETQYF	TGCACCAGCAGCCAAGAGTGGACTAGCGGGGTCCAAGAGACCCAGTACTTC
-	TRBD1	TRBJ1-2	TRBV7-9	CASSRQGSDYGYTF	TGTGCCAGCAGCCGACAGGGTTCGGACTATGGCTACACCTTC
-	-	TRBJ2-2	TRBV7-7	CASSPDSNTGELFF	TGTGCTAGCAGCCCGGACTCAAACACCGGGGAGCTGTTTTTT
-	-	TRBJ1-1	TRBV11-3	CASSLDVRQNTEAFF	TGTGCCAGCAGCTTAGATGTTAGGCAGAACACTGAAGCTTTCTTT
many	TRBD2	TRBJ2-3	TRBV9	CASSNREGRTDTQYF	TGTGCCAGCAGCAACCGGGAGGGCCGCACAGATACGCAGTATTTT
few	-	TRBJ2-2	TRBV9	CASSVGGSDTGELFF	TGTGCCAGCAGCGTAGGCGGGTCGGATACCGGGGAGCTGTTTTTT
-	-	TRBJ2-5	TRBV29-1	CSVEGFQGETQYF	TGCAGCGTTGAGGGATTCCAAGGAGAGACCCAGTACTTC
few	-	TRBJ2-1	TRBV5-1	CASSLGQAYNEQFF	TGCGCCAGCAGCTTGGGGCAGGCCTACAATGAGCAGTTCTTC
few	-	TRBJ1-5	TRBV29-1	CSVGPGAGQPQHF	TGCAGCGTTGGTCCAGGGGCAGGACAGCCCCAGCATTTT
-	-	TRBJ2-5	TRBV28	CASTLEDQETQYF	TGTGCCAGCACCTTGGAGGACCAAGAGACCCAGTACTTC
-	-	TRBJ2-3	TRBV29-1	CSVAGEWQTSSTDTQYF	TGCAGCGTTGCGGGTGAGTGGCAGACCTCTAGCACAGATACGCAGTATTTT